This T cell receptor (beta chain) was recorded in a study of T cells in Graves' hyperthyroidism and ophthalmopathy (dated by TCRdb to the late 2010s). A note on the overall study: Peripheral blood samples were taken at initial diagnosis, before any treatment was given. To identify TCR V-J signatures that set the groups apart, the researchers used a discovery cohort of about a hundred patients, made up of roughly 40 with Graves' ophthalmopathy and some 60 with stable Graves' hyperthyroidism. Prospective prediction of ophthalmopathy was tested in an independent validation cohort of 18 to 20 hyperthyroidism patients and 17 patients who later progressed to ophthalmopathy. The roughly 100 discovery patients were divided at random into training and test sets in a 7:3 ratio. In about 6 Graves' hyperthyroidism patients, the study also compared T-cell repertoires from thyroid tissue with T-cell repertoires from blood. Following sampling, methimazole starting at 30 mg daily was given to hyperthyroidism patients, and high-dose intravenous methylprednisolone was given to ophthalmopathy patients. The paper reports TCR Vbeta CDR3 sequencing of some 140 peripheral blood samples: fewer than 50 ophthalmopathy, over 70 hyperthyroidism and some 17 progressor patients.

The CDR3 goes from the cysteine to the phenylalanine over 14 residues. The kept DNA is CDR3 alone, 42 bases in frame from the first base. V lost 4 bases and J lost 0 bases; the stretch between them is 12 bases long. Taken from the germline V gene (reference sequence), the CDR1 and CDR2 loops are GTSNPN and SVGIG. This clonotype was detected many times. Its antigen target is currently unknown. There are no base qualities to consult, and no much larger clone falls within one base. The TCR beta CDR3 regions were amplified from RNA transcripts. The TCR CDR3 was subjected to a first round of RT-PCR using the HTBI primer set and the Qiagen OneStep RT-PCR kit. Libraries were constructed in a second round of multiplex PCR, after which size selection and purification were carried out. Sequencing of the libraries was done on an Illumina HiSeq2000 using paired-end 100 bp reads. The authors' analysis ran thus. SOAPnuke was used to process the raw data, removing reads that contained adapters or uncalled bases, had a mean Phred below 15, or lacked an exact match to the constant primer or identifier. High-quality paired reads were merged with COPE v1.2.5, and unique nucleotide sequences were defined as clonotypes. Clonotypes were aligned to IMGT TRBV, TRBD and TRBJ reference segments using MiTCR v1.1. Only V-J combinations with frequency above 0.0001, covering about 99% of repertoires, were analysed. A TCS score was defined as the ratio between F50 (clonal expansion) and ExV (chaos), using BLOSUM62-based TCRdist between CDR3 peptides within each V-J. Welch's t-statistics and random forest reduced around 520 V-J features to about 12, which were used in a naive Bayes classifier (R e1071). The public reads were reanalyzed by TCRdb: fastp trimming at Q25, MiXCR alignment, in-frame beta chains only. One record per CDR3 amino acid sequence lists the most common genes and DNA. The V and J calls and clone size come from TCRdb's table, not from the authors' own analysis. The sample data list about 300,000 distinct CDR3 sequences, and 15% to 20% of these were observed just once. Jointly, the top ten make up just under 40% of the sample.

Ophthalmopathy patients had moderately to severely active disease, Clinical Activity Score of at least 3, NOSPECS grade of at least 4, and duration under 3 months. Any patient with an uncontrolled infection, another autoimmune disease, pregnancy or lactation was excluded. Diagnoses were established on the basis of clinical symptoms, serum thyroxine and TRAb, thyroid ultrasound, and orbital computed tomography. Ficoll-Paque density gradient centrifugation was used to isolate PBMCs from around 10 ml of fresh peripheral blood. Total RNA was extracted with Trizol reagent, and quality was checked on an Agilent 2100 Bioanalyzer. Results the study describes overall, beyond this receptor: Most expanded thyroid clonotypes (frequency above 0.001) were also detected in blood, suggesting blood repertoires may reflect thyroid immune responses. A model built on a 13 V-J signature distinguished ophthalmopathy from stable hyperthyroidism, reaching roughly 88% sensitivity and around 81% specificity in cross-validation and 80%/75% in testing. Sample size was not statistically predetermined, and blinding of investigators to group allocation was not performed. During validation, the model predicted progression to ophthalmopathy a median of around 7 months ahead of onset, with almost 71% sensitivity and almost 75% specificity.

The chain joins TRBV30 to TRBJ1-1; TRBD1 is a weak D gene call, 5 bases matching. Sequenced sample: blood. The sequence derives from a man over 45 with Graves' ophthalmopathy. In nucleotides, the sequence is TGTGCCTGGACTGTGGGGGGACTGAACACTGAAGCTTTCTTT. This codes for CAWTVGGLNTEAFF.